This is a list of T cell receptor beta chains from one sample in a study of T-cell memory formation after mild COVID-19. Via MiXCR, TCRdb re-called the 5' RACE reads, giving one row per CDR3 protein. The sample shows around 340,000 distinct CDR3 sequences, roughly 13% of them seen only once. The sample consisted of PBMCs or a T cell subset sorted from them (not recorded which). All receptors derive from a young man who had mild COVID-19 (a few samples of this study predate the infection). Cell type and time point are not known. CDR3s include the opening cysteine and the closing phenylalanine or tryptophan. D genes are given only for firm matches. The size entry is marked missing in some rows and otherwise reads once, few, many or a size class.

size,V,D,J,CDR3,DNA
many,TRBV5-1,TRBD1,TRBJ2-7,CASSLQLGQGADEQYF,TGCGCCAGCAGCTTGCAGCTGGGACAGGGAGCCGACGAGCAGTACTTC
-,TRBV20-1,-,TRBJ2-3,CSARERRQGTDTQYF,TGCAGTGCTAGAGAACGGAGACAGGGCACAGATACGCAGTATTTT
-,TRBV4-2,-,TRBJ1-5,CASSQDKDPNQPQHF,TGTGCCAGCAGCCAAGATAAAGACCCCAATCAGCCCCAGCATTTT
few,TRBV4-3,TRBD1,TRBJ1-5,CASSQGQGEQPQHF,TGCGCCAGCAGCCAGGGACAGGGGGAACAGCCCCAGCATTTT
-,TRBV29-1,-,TRBJ2-1,CSVEGLKGDEQFF,TGCAGCGTTGAAGGGCTGAAGGGGGATGAGCAGTTCTTC
few,TRBV4-1,-,TRBJ1-5,CASSVRGVSNQPQHF,TGCGCCAGCAGCGTCCGAGGGGTTAGCAATCAGCCCCAGCATTTT
once,TRBV5-1,TRBD2,TRBJ2-3,CASSATSTRDTQYF,TGCGCCAGCAGCGCGACTAGCACCAGAGATACGCAGTATTTT
-,TRBV20-1,-,TRBJ1-1,CSARREFGAFF,TGCAGTGCTAGGAGGGAATTTGGGGCTTTCTTT
few,TRBV2,-,TRBJ2-7,CASYRQSYEQYF,TGTGCCAGCTACAGACAATCCTACGAGCAGTACTTC
-,TRBV24-1,-,TRBJ2-2,CATGLGSIGELFF,TGTGCCACCGGGCTGGGGTCGATCGGGGAGCTGTTTTTT
few,TRBV7-2,-,TRBJ2-2,CASSFAENTGELFF,TGTGCCAGCAGCTTTGCAGAGAACACCGGGGAGCTGTTTTTT
few,TRBV4-2,-,TRBJ2-2,CASSQVPGELFF,TGTGCCAGCAGCCAAGTACCCGGGGAGCTGTTTTTT
few,TRBV6-2/TRBV6-3,-,TRBJ2-2,CASSYSPSELFF,TGTGCCAGCAGTTACTCTCCATCGGAGCTGTTTTTT
-,TRBV4-1,-,TRBJ1-4,CASSLPGGTDEKLFF,TGCGCCAGCAGCCTCCCCGGCGGTACTGATGAAAAACTGTTTTTT
few,TRBV7-9,-,TRBJ1-2,CASSPGRGRQGYTF,TGTGCCAGCAGCCCTGGCCGAGGGCGCCAAGGCTACACCTTC
few,TRBV7-7,TRBD2,TRBJ2-5,CASSQGSGNQETQYF,TGTGCTAGCAGCCAAGGCAGCGGGAACCAAGAGACCCAGTACTTC
-,TRBV9,TRBD1,TRBJ2-1,CASSVAGGNEQFF,TGTGCCAGCAGCGTAGCAGGGGGCAATGAGCAGTTCTTC
few,TRBV12-3/TRBV12-4,-,TRBJ1-1,CASSLFGAMNTEAFF,TGTGCCAGCAGTCTTTTCGGGGCCATGAACACTGAAGCTTTCTTT
-,TRBV27,-,TRBJ1-5,CASSWGLKQPQHF,TGTGCCAGCAGTTGGGGGTTGAAACAGCCCCAGCATTTT
-,TRBV7-9,-,TRBJ2-2,CASSPDDWKTGIGELFF,TGTGCCAGCAGCCCGGACGATTGGAAGACAGGCATCGGGGAGCTGTTTTTT
-,TRBV6-1,-,TRBJ1-1,CASSIASHRGTEAFF,TGTGCCAGCAGCATCGCTTCCCACCGGGGGACTGAAGCTTTCTTT
-,TRBV7-8,TRBD1,TRBJ1-1,CASSNPQGSVAEAFF,TGTGCCAGCAGCAACCCACAGGGGTCGGTTGCTGAAGCTTTCTTT
few,TRBV28,-,TRBJ1-3,CASRTASGNTIYF,TGTGCCAGCAGGACGGCCTCTGGAAACACCATATATTTT
-,TRBV7-6,-,TRBJ1-5,CASSPGMAGQPQHF,TGTGCCAGCAGCCCCGGGATGGCCGGTCAGCCCCAGCATTTT
few,TRBV5-1,TRBD1,TRBJ1-2,CASSLVQGAKDGYTF,TGCGCCAGCAGCTTGGTGCAGGGGGCAAAGGACGGCTACACCTTC
-,TRBV7-2,-,TRBJ2-7,CASSLGPGDEQYF,TGTGCCAGCAGCTTAGGCCCGGGTGACGAGCAGTACTTC
-,TRBV5-1,-,TRBJ2-3,CASSRGEAGTDTQYF,TGCGCCAGCAGCAGAGGGGAGGCTGGCACAGATACGCAGTATTTT
few,TRBV7-9,TRBD2,TRBJ2-5,CASSQGLAGGNQETQYF,TGTGCCAGCAGCCAAGGACTAGCGGGGGGAAACCAAGAGACCCAGTACTTC
-,TRBV6-6,-,TRBJ2-2,CASSPKNTGELFF,TGTGCCAGCAGTCCTAAAAACACCGGGGAGCTGTTTTTT
-,TRBV27,-,TRBJ1-6,CATTRGSANSPLHF,TGTGCCACCACCAGGGGATCTGCTAATTCACCCCTCCACTTT
-,TRBV9,-,TRBJ2-2,CASSVGDGVTGELFF,TGTGCCAGCAGCGTAGGCGACGGGGTCACCGGGGAGCTGTTTTTT
few,TRBV2,TRBD2,TRBJ2-2,CASSDTSGGPNTGELFF,TGTGCCAGCAGTGATACAAGCGGGGGGCCGAACACCGGGGAGCTGTTTTTT
many,TRBV6-2/TRBV6-3,TRBD2,TRBJ2-5,CASRLAGSLPAQYF,TGTGCCAGCAGACTAGCGGGGTCCCTTCCGGCCCAGTACTTC
-,TRBV7-9,TRBD2,TRBJ2-2,CASSDLAGVTGELFF,TGTGCCAGCAGCGATCTAGCGGGGGTCACCGGGGAGCTGTTTTTT
few,TRBV10-3,-,TRBJ2-1,CAIEGRLGNEQFF,TGTGCCATCGAGGGCCGGCTGGGGAATGAGCAGTTCTTC
few,TRBV10-3,TRBD1,TRBJ1-1,CAISGDRGPTEAFF,TGTGCCATCAGTGGGGACAGGGGTCCCACTGAAGCTTTCTTT
-,TRBV12-3/TRBV12-4,-,TRBJ2-1,CAVGPYNEQFF,TGTGCCGTGGGCCCCTACAATGAGCAGTTCTTC
few,TRBV10-3,TRBD1,TRBJ2-1,CAISEAGTGYYNEQFF,TGTGCCATCAGTGAGGCCGGGACAGGATACTACAATGAGCAGTTCTTC
few,TRBV18,-,TRBJ1-5,CASSGGMNQPQHF,TGTGCCAGCTCTGGGGGGATGAATCAGCCCCAGCATTTT
-,TRBV4-2,-,TRBJ2-3,CASSPQNGGKYTDTQYF,TGTGCCAGCAGCCCCCAAAACGGGGGTAAGTACACAGATACGCAGTATTTT
-,TRBV5-1,-,TRBJ2-1,CASSERVSSYNEQFF,TGCGCCAGCAGCGAACGGGTTAGCTCCTACAATGAGCAGTTCTTC
few,TRBV7-2,-,TRBJ2-2,CASSSYTGWGVFGELFF,TGTGCCAGCAGCTCTTACACAGGGTGGGGAGTTTTCGGGGAGCTGTTTTTT
few,TRBV25-1,-,TRBJ1-2,CASSLQGGNGYTF,TGTGCCAGCAGTCTCCAGGGAGGGAATGGCTACACCTTC
-,TRBV7-9,-,TRBJ2-3,CASRDTGSDTQYF,TGTGCCAGCAGGGATACTGGGTCAGATACGCAGTATTTT
many,TRBV4-3,-,TRBJ1-4,CASSHGTLSEKLFF,TGCGCCAGCAGCCACGGGACGCTGAGTGAAAAACTGTTTTTT
-,TRBV11-2,-,TRBJ1-1,CASSSSLLNTEAFF,TGTGCCAGCAGCTCCTCTCTGTTGAACACTGAAGCTTTCTTT
many,TRBV7-2,-,TRBJ2-5,CASSLISDQQETQYF,TGTGCCAGCAGCTTAATCTCAGACCAACAAGAGACCCAGTACTTC
-,TRBV3-1,-,TRBJ2-3,CASSQGRIDTQYF,TGTGCCAGCAGCCAGGGACGCATAGATACGCAGTATTTT
-,TRBV7-9,-,TRBJ1-5,CASTEYSNQPQHF,TGTGCCAGCACCGAGTATAGCAATCAGCCCCAGCATTTT
-,TRBV9,-,TRBJ2-1,CASSVVSRAPYNEQFF,TGTGCCAGCAGCGTAGTTTCTCGGGCTCCCTACAATGAGCAGTTCTTC
few,TRBV7-9,-,TRBJ2-1,CASSFFLASSNEQFF,TGTGCCAGCAGCTTTTTCTTGGCGTCTAGTAATGAGCAGTTCTTC
few,TRBV7-2,-,TRBJ1-2,CASSLVWGEGYTF,TGTGCCAGCAGCTTAGTGTGGGGGGAAGGCTACACCTTC
few,TRBV5-1,TRBD1,TRBJ1-2,CASSGGQVNNYGYTF,TGCGCCAGCAGCGGGGGACAGGTCAATAACTATGGCTACACCTTC